What follows describes a single TCR beta chain. These data are taken from a study of neoadjuvant nivolumab and ipilimumab in lung cancer. Here immunoSEQ multiplex PCR was the method, and the copy in TCRdb shows in-frame clones only, minus some. The sample consists of 25,000 to 35,000 clones, 80% to 95% of them appearing once. Sequenced here: peripheral blood, sampled after neoadjuvant nivolumab, alone or with ipilimumab, at or shortly before surgery. The receptor was derived from an adult with non-small cell lung cancer.

The CDR3 region is CASSLRGNTDTQYF. The DNA for the CDR3 is TGTGCCAGCAGCTTACGGGGTAACACAGATACGCAGTATTTT. The chain combines TRBV7-6 with TRBJ2-3, with TRBD2 as a possible D gene (5 bases). V lost 2 bases, J lost 2 bases, and 8 bases lay in between. This CDR3 spans 14 amino acids. Germline CDR1 reads SGHVS; CDR2 reads FNYEAQ.